The text below deals with one T cell receptor beta chain. This clonotype was seen repeatedly, ten times or more. What this receptor recognizes is not known. The record has no base qualities; no much larger clone is one base away. This sample stems from a study of CD8 T cells in ankylosing spondylitis (dated by TCRdb to 2016 to 2017). About the study as a whole: The study set out to find disease-linked TCR variants by profiling T cell receptor beta repertoires in ankylosing spondylitis patients and healthy donors. The full study cohort comprised around 25 ankylosing spondylitis patients and about 110 healthy donors. Samples of peripheral blood were taken, and for ankylosing spondylitis patients, synovial fluid was collected as well. Study-wide findings and limitations: According to the report, matched synovial fluid samples from ankylosing spondylitis patients were significantly enriched for the disease-linked clones. Some TCR beta motif variants had previously been reported in synovial fluid and blood of reactive arthritis patients, which suggested common disease-initiation mechanisms. The disease-linked clones showed a CD8+ phenotype and occurred at relatively low frequencies in peripheral blood. Blood from ankylosing spondylitis patients appeared to be characterized by a TCR beta motif made up of several highly homologous amino acid variants.

Instrument on record: Illumina HiSeq 2500. Quantitative 5'-RACE with molecular barcodes was used to prepare TCR beta libraries. In the paper's pipeline: To identify disease-linked TCR variants, a new computational method was used, one built on a probabilistic model of VDJ rearrangement. TCRdb redid the processing of the public reads, applying fastp at Q25 and MiXCR, and retained in-frame beta chains. A single entry per CDR3 protein holds the most common genes and DNA from its merged rows. These V and J calls derive from TCRdb rather than the authors' analysis. This sample has about 500,000 distinct CDR3 sequences in its table, and about 5.7% of those were observed once. The ten largest make up under 4.5% of the sample. V is reduced by 4 bases and J by 14 bases, leaving a spacing of 16 bases between them. Taken from cysteine to phenylalanine, the CDR3 has 12 residues. CDR3 DNA is the only sequence kept; it has 36 bases, read in frame from the first base. According to the germline V gene (reference sequence), CDR1 reads MNHNY and CDR2 reads SVGAGI.

The V and J segments used are TRBV6-6 and TRBJ2-3; the D gene is perhaps TRBD1 or TRBD2, each of them matching over 5 bases. The sample was blood, either unsorted or a sorted T cell fraction (not recorded which). The clonotype comes from a male donor with ankylosing spondylitis. The CDR3: CASSSERDQGYF. The nucleotide sequence is TGTGCCAGCAGTTCGGAACGGGACCAGGGGTATTTT.